The 6 T cell receptor beta chains below come from one sample, sequenced in a study of blood T cell repertoires in COVID-19 (dated by TCRdb to about 2020). Receptors were amplified or captured by the immunoSEQ multiplex PCR assay. Entries here come from immuneACCESS through TCRdb and include only in-frame sequences with V and J called. Some clones fail to appear in such tables; in the studies checked, an unresolved V gene covers under half of the shortfall, and the cause of the remainder is unknown. For this sample the table gives fewer than 300,000 clones, of which around 81% were detected only once. The biggest ten clones account for over 2.5% of the sample. Sequencing used peripheral blood. The receptors were sampled from an older woman with active or convalescent COVID-19.

The chain is built from TRBV6-5 and TRBJ1-2; TRBD1 is a possible D gene (6 bases). The CDR3 consists of 13 residues. The germline V gene has CDR1 MNHEY and CDR2 SVGAGI. V shed 6 bases and J shed 2 bases, with 10 bases lying between them. CDR3 DNA: TGTGCCAGCAGCCTCAGGGGCAACTATGGCTACACCTTC. Protein sequence: CASSLRGNYGYTF.

This chain links TRBV11-2 with TRBJ2-7; D is unclear. The CDR3 is 14 amino acids. CDR1 is SGHAT, CDR2 FQNNGV, per germline. V was pared by 1 base and J by 2 bases, with 9 bases between. The DNA of the CDR3 is TGTGCCAGCAGCTTAGTACAGCCGACCTACGAGCAGTACTTC. Translating gives CASSLVQPTYEQYF.

The CDR3 loop is CASSPQGGAYTGELFF. The CDR3 DNA is TGTGCCAGCAGCCCCCAGGGGGGCGCGTACACCGGGGAGCTGTTTTTT. The V call is TRBV5-6, the J call TRBJ2-2, with a weak D call TRBD1 (7 bases). The CDR3 loop spans 16 amino acids. Germline-derived CDR1 and CDR2 are SGHDT and YYEEEE. V shed 4 bases and J shed 3 bases, with 16 bases lying between them.

The count of this clone is one. CDR3 nucleotides: TGTGCCAGCAGCTTGGCCATTGGGGGGGCAGCTAACTATGGCTACACCTTC. Residues: CASSLAIGGAANYGYTF. The chain is built from TRBV5-6 and TRBJ1-2, with D perhaps matching TRBD1 (6 bases). The CDR3 spans 17 residues. Trimming left V 0 bases short and J 0 bases short, with 15 bases between. CDR1 and CDR2 (germline): SGHDT, YYEEEE.

The V gene is TRBV5-1, the J gene TRBJ2-2, with TRBD1 as a possible D gene (6 bases). Per germline, CDR1 SGHRS and CDR2 YFSETQ. The V end was cut by 1 base, the J end by 5 bases, with 9 bases between. There are 14 residues in the CDR3. The CDR3 nucleotides read TGCGCCAGCAGCTTGAGCAGGGGTACCGGGGAGCTGTTTTTT. This gives the protein CASSLSRGTGELFF.

This chain connects TRBV6-6 to TRBJ2-5; 9 bases are a match to TRBD2. The CDR3 loop spans 16 amino acids. V was clipped by 6 bases and J by 5 bases; unmatched bases: 13. Germline V lookup: CDR1 MNHNY, CDR2 SVGAGI (reference sequence). The CDR3 is CASRPTSGVRWETQYF. The CDR3 coding sequence is TGTGCCAGCAGACCGACTAGCGGTGTTAGATGGGAGACCCAGTACTTC.